This TCR beta chain was documented in a study of PD-L1 blockade in urothelial cancer. Time point: pretreatment peripheral blood. Method: immunoSEQ multiplex PCR; TCRdb's copy keeps in-frame clones and lacks some. The repertoire holds 130,000 or so clones, with around 84% as singletons. Per the germline V gene, CDR1 is ENHRY and CDR2 is SYGVKD. The CDR3 totals 14 residues. V lost 4 bases and J lost 5, with 11 bases in between. This receptor was obtained from a man aged 50-60 years with urothelial cancer. Sequenced material: PBMCs, taken around atezolizumab (anti-PD-L1) treatment. The chain recombines TRBV10-3 with TRBJ2-2, with D possibly being TRBD1 (6 bases). This CDR3 is CAISGQALTGELFF. The CDR3 coding sequence is TGTGCCATCAGTGGACAGGCTCTGACCGGGGAGCTGTTTTTT.